A single sample is the source of the 32 T cell receptor beta chains below, sequenced in a study of T-cell reconstitution after alpha-beta-depleted transplantation in children. TCRbeta library preparation incorporated unique molecular identifiers. Using its own MiXCR run on the PCR reads, TCRdb lists one record per CDR3 protein. The sample lists around 580,000 distinct CDR3 sequences; roughly 23% were seen once. The sample was PBMCs, mostly from graft donor cells, taken 360 days after TCRalphabeta/CD19-depleted stem cell transplant. These receptors all stem from a boy under two years old who had a stem cell transplant for acute myeloid leukemia, so the T cells may come from the graft donor.

This rearrangement joins TRBV5-1 to TRBJ2-4, with a possible D match to TRBD2 (5 bases). V was clipped by 2 bases and J by 6 bases, with 21 bases between them. The V gene's germline CDR1 is SGHRS and CDR2 YFSETQ. The CDR3 runs to 17 residues. CDR3 residues: CASSLRPIISEGNIQYF. The CDR3 bases are TGCGCCAGCAGCTTACGACCCATTATTTCTGAGGGAAACATTCAGTACTTC. Complete variable domain (other parts from reference TRBV5-1 and TRBJ2-4): KAGVTQTPRYLIKTRGQQVTLSCSPISGHRSVSWYQQTPGQGLQFLFEYFSETQRNKGNFPGRFSGRQFSNSRSEMNVSTLELGDSALYLCASSLRPIISEGNIQYFGAGTRLSVL.

The chain combines TRBV4-1 with TRBJ2-3; D may match TRBD1 or TRBD2 (5 bases each). The CDR3 consists of 14 residues. Trimming left V 6 bases short and J 4 bases short, with 14 bases between. Germline assignment: CDR1 MGHRA and CDR2 YSYEKL. The CDR3 sequence: CASRDIGGADTQYF. DNA of the CDR3: TGCGCCAGCAGGGACATTGGAGGAGCAGATACGCAGTATTTT.

This clonotype appeared a few times. The CDR3 spells CASRIGTEFYEQYV. CDR3 nucleotides: TGTGCCAGCCGTATCGGAACCGAATTCTACGAGCAGTACGTC. V is TRBV6-5 and J is TRBJ2-7; no clear D. Trimming removed 8 bases at V and 3 bases at J, with 17 bases between. CDR1 is MNHEY and CDR2 is SVGAGI in the germline V gene. The CDR3 consists of 14 residues.

This clonotype was detected ten times or more. The chain recombines TRBV7-9 with TRBJ2-1; D not resolved. The CDR3 length is 16 residues. Germline CDR1 and CDR2: SEHNR and FQNEAQ (reference sequence). V lost 1 base and J lost 6, with 16 bases in between. Here the CDR3 reads CASSLDSSRKPNEQFF. As DNA, the CDR3 is TGTGCCAGCAGCTTAGACAGCTCTCGGAAACCCAATGAGCAGTTCTTC.

The chain combines TRBV12-3 or TRBV12-4 with TRBJ2-3; 9 positions agree with TRBD2. The CDR3 is 16 residues long. The V gene end was trimmed by 1 base and the J gene end by 2 bases; junction bases not matched to a gene: 4. Written as DNA, the CDR3 is TGTGCCAGCAGTTTAGAAGTAGCGGGGGCCACAGATACGCAGTATTTT. Translating gives CASSLEVAGATDTQYF.

The CDR3 sequence is CSLVSVADTQYF. The DNA for the CDR3 is TGCAGCCTGGTGTCAGTGGCAGATACGCAGTATTTT. The rearrangement uses TRBV29-1 and TRBJ2-3; no reliable D call. Germline CDR1 SQVTM, CDR2 ANQGSEA. The CDR3 spans 12 residues. Between the trimmed V and J ends, which lost 8 bases and 4 bases, there was a span of 13 bases.

The chain couples TRBV12-3 or TRBV12-4 to TRBJ1-4; a weak D match, TRBD1 (6 bases). The CDR3 has 15 amino acids. The V end lost 3 bases, the J end lost 2 bases, and 10 bases lay between the germline ends. The CDR3, as DNA: TGTGCCAGCAGTTTCGGGGGCCCGACTAATGAAAAACTGTTTTTT. This sequence encodes CASSFGGPTNEKLFF.

The chain has TRBV18 and TRBJ2-3; TRBD2 aligns across 7 bases. After removal of 0 bases from V and 10 bases from J, the junction contained 10 bases not matched to a gene. This CDR3 is built from 15 residues. CDR1 is KGHSH, CDR2 LQKENI, per germline. The CDR3 coding sequence is TGTGCCAGCTCACCACCGTGGGAGGGGATCCGTGCGCAGTATTTT. This codes for CASSPPWEGIRAQYF.

This sequence joins TRBV4-1 and TRBJ1-1; D remains ambiguous. Germline-derived CDR1 and CDR2 are MGHRA and YSYEKL. V was trimmed by 1 base and J by 4 bases, leaving 13 bases between them. This CDR3 spans 15 amino acids. CDR3 coding DNA: TGCGCCAGCAGCCAAGTTTTCAGGAGGACCACTGAAGCTTTCTTT. This codes for CASSQVFRRTTEAFF.

This clonotype was observed a few times. This chain links TRBV29-1 with TRBJ1-1; 10 positions match TRBD1. Trimming cost V 6 bases and J 0 bases; bases outside gene matches: 10. From germline, CDR1 is SQVTM and CDR2 ANQGSEA. There are 16 residues in the CDR3. As DNA, the CDR3 is TGCAGCGTGGGGGGGGACAGGGGAAAAATGAACACTGAAGCTTTCTTT. Translated: CSVGGDRGKMNTEAFF.

With respect to this clonotype: A much bigger clone sits one base away, suggesting this may be a read error. The conserved phenylalanine or tryptophan is not found at the CDR3 terminus, so this likely reflects a read error. This chain joins TRBV25-1 and TRBJ1-1; no clear D gene. The V end lost 3 bases, the J end lost 2 bases, and 7 bases lay between the germline ends. Germline lookup yields CDR1 MGHDK and CDR2 SYGVNS. The CDR3 is 13 residues long. CDR3 protein: CASSDIGNTEAFS. CDR3 sequence (DNA): TGTGCCAGCAGTGACATCGGCAACACTGAAGCTTTCTCT.

This clonotype was observed a handful of times. The rearrangement links TRBV20-1 to TRBJ2-1, with 9 positions matching TRBD2. CDR3 size: 14 residues. Germline lookup yields CDR1 DFQATT and CDR2 SNEGSKA (reference sequence). Losses at the gene ends were 6 bases for V and 1 base for J; bases not matched to a gene: 4. CDR3 nucleotide sequence: TGCAGTGCGGTTAGCGGGGGATCCTACAATGAGCAGTTCTTC. Translated, it gives CSAVSGGSYNEQFF.

This rearrangement joins TRBV12-3 or TRBV12-4 to TRBJ1-3; D remains unclear. CDR3 length equals 15 residues. Trimming pared 1 base from V and 2 bases from J, leaving 9 bases between. The CDR3: CASSLGLPTGNTIYF. Here the CDR3 DNA reads TGTGCCAGCAGTTTAGGTCTGCCGACTGGAAACACCATATATTTT.

This clonotype has a handful of counts. V gene TRBV6-1 combines with J gene TRBJ2-5, with a weak D call TRBD1 (5 bases). V shed 5 bases and J shed 1 base, with 11 bases lying between them. CDR1 MNHNS and CDR2 SASEGT come from the germline V gene. There are 14 residues in the CDR3. The CDR3 DNA reads as TGTGCCAGCAGTCCGACAGACTTCCAAGAGACCCAGTACTTC. As protein: CASSPTDFQETQYF.

The sample holds a few counts of this clonotype. The CDR3 loop reads CASSFTGMSSTDTQYF. CDR3 bases: TGTGCCAGCAGTTTCACAGGGATGTCGTCGACAGATACGCAGTATTTT. The V call is TRBV6-5, the J call TRBJ2-3; D is perhaps TRBD1 (6 bases). The CDR3 length is 16 residues. Trimming removed 4 bases at V and 3 bases at J, with 17 bases between. Germline V gives CDR1 MNHEY, CDR2 SVGAGI.

This clonotype has a handful of counts. The rearrangement links TRBV6-5 to TRBJ1-1; D ambiguous. Germline lookup yields CDR1 MNHEY and CDR2 SVGAGI. The CDR3 is 14 amino acids. The V and J ends lost 2 bases and 0 bases respectively, with 7 bases between them. CDR3 sequence: CASSYANLNTEAFF. The CDR3 DNA is TGTGCCAGCAGTTACGCGAACCTGAACACTGAAGCTTTCTTT.

This clonotype occurred a few times. V and J are TRBV11-2 and TRBJ2-7; no clear D. The V end lost 5 bases, the J end lost 5 bases, and 13 bases lay between the germline ends. The CDR3 sequence is 13 residues long. CDR1 SGHAT and CDR2 FQNNGV come from the germline V gene. CDR3 sequence: CASSSSISHEQYV. In nucleotides, the CDR3 is TGTGCCAGCAGCAGCTCAATAAGCCACGAGCAGTACGTC.

The V gene is TRBV10-3, the J gene TRBJ2-1; maybe TRBD1 (5 bases). Trimming took 2 bases from V and 4 from J, leaving 9 bases between them. CDR1 and CDR2 from the germline V gene are ENHRY and SYGVKD. The CDR3 totals 14 residues. The CDR3 region is CAISEADRYNEQFF. Written as DNA, the CDR3 is TGTGCCATCAGTGAGGCCGACAGATACAATGAGCAGTTCTTC.

The rearrangement links TRBV12-3 or TRBV12-4 to TRBJ2-1; tentative D call: TRBD2 (6 bases). The CDR3 covers 15 residues. V was cut by 3 bases and J by 7 bases, with 16 bases left in between. CDR3 DNA sequence: TGTGCCAGCAGTTTGCTGGGGGGTGGAACGAATGAGCAGTTCTTC. It is translated as CASSLLGGGTNEQFF.

This clonotype was recorded a few times. The chain has TRBV20-1 and TRBJ1-1; D not resolved. Per germline, CDR1 DFQATT and CDR2 SNEGSKA (reference sequence). The CDR3 covers 13 residues. V lost 3 bases and J 3 bases, leaving 11 bases between the germline ends. The CDR3 is CSASWEGDTEAFF. The CDR3 bases are TGCAGTGCTAGTTGGGAGGGAGACACTGAAGCTTTCTTT.

The chain links TRBV4-2 to TRBJ2-1, with no clear D. Between the trimmed V and J ends, which lost 0 bases and 5 bases, there was a span of 8 bases. CDR1 is LGHNA, CDR2 YNFKEQ, per germline. The CDR3 runs 14 residues. The CDR3 region has the DNA TGTGCCAGCAGCCAAGACCACCGAAACAATGAGCAGTTCTTC. Residues: CASSQDHRNNEQFF.

The sample holds a few counts of this clonotype. The chain recombines TRBV6-5 with TRBJ2-7, with D unresolved. The CDR3 consists of 15 residues. V gave up 0 bases and J gave up 3 bases, with 12 bases separating them. Germline CDR1 is MNHEY and CDR2 is SVGAGI. This CDR3 is CASSYSRHAIYEQYF. The DNA for the CDR3 is TGTGCCAGCAGTTACTCTCGGCATGCTATCTACGAGCAGTACTTC.

There are a few counts of this clonotype. The chain carries TRBV7-2 and TRBJ2-7; D may correspond to TRBD1 or TRBD2 (5 bases each). CDR3 length: 16 residues. Germline V lookup: CDR1 SGHTA, CDR2 FQGNSA. V was cut by 5 bases and J by 8 bases, with 25 bases left in between. The CDR3 reads CASSGWDGTSLQQQYF. In DNA form, the CDR3 reads TGTGCCAGCAGCGGATGGGACGGAACCTCCCTCCAGCAGCAGTACTTC. The full variable domain, with the rest looked up from reference TRBV7-2 and TRBJ2-7, is GAGVSQSPSNKVTEKGKDVELRCDPISGHTALYWYRQSLGQGLEFLIYFQGNSAPDKSGLPSDRFSAERTGGSVSTLTIQRTQQEDSAVYLCASSGWDGTSLQQQYFGPGTRLTVT.

This clonotype occurred a few times. The chain is built from TRBV7-8 and TRBJ1-4, with D possibly TRBD1 on 5 matching bases. Per germline, CDR1 SGHVS and CDR2 FQNEAQ. There are 17 residues in the CDR3. Trimming removed 5 bases at V and 3 bases at J, with 19 bases between. The CDR3 reads CASSLISSGTANEKLFF. CDR3 DNA sequence: TGTGCCAGCAGCCTCATATCCTCCGGGACCGCTAATGAAAAACTGTTTTTT.

This clonotype came up a few times. The chain is built from TRBV7-2 and TRBJ2-3; the match to TRBD2 covers 8 bases. The CDR3 covers 17 residues. In germline, CDR1 is SGHTA, CDR2 FQGNSA. V lost 0 bases to trimming and J lost 2 bases; unmatched junction nucleotides: 7. This CDR3 reads CASSLAARGGATDTQYF. The CDR3 nucleotides are TGTGCCAGCAGCTTAGCGGCTCGGGGGGGTGCCACAGATACGCAGTATTTT.

A few counts support this clonotype. The rearrangement uses TRBV6-2 or TRBV6-3 and TRBJ2-7, with 7 bases aligning to TRBD2. Germline V gives CDR1 MNHEY, CDR2 SVGEGT. V was clipped by 2 bases and J by 0 bases; unmatched bases: 1. The CDR3 consists of 14 residues. This CDR3 is CASSYSGNSYEQYV. In nucleotides, the CDR3 is TGTGCCAGCAGTTACAGCGGGAACTCCTACGAGCAGTACGTC.

This clonotype was counted between two and nine times. This chain connects TRBV20-1 to TRBJ2-3, with D unresolved. Trimming pared 3 bases from V and 1 base from J, leaving 8 bases between. CDR3 length: 13 residues. The germline V gene encodes CDR1 DFQATT and CDR2 SNEGSKA (reference sequence). This CDR3 reads CSASLDGTDTQYF. The CDR3 DNA sequence: TGCAGTGCTAGCTTGGACGGCACAGATACGCAGTATTTT.

This clonotype was seen ten or more times. The chain couples TRBV3-1 to TRBJ2-1; D might be TRBD1 (6 bases). This CDR3 contains 14 residues. V was trimmed by 4 bases and J by 7 bases, leaving 14 bases between them. CDR1 LGHDT and CDR2 YNNKEL come from the germline V gene (reference sequence). The CDR3 DNA reads TGTGCCAGCAGCCTTCCGGGCCAGGGGAATGAGCAGTTCTTC. Its protein product is CASSLPGQGNEQFF.

The chain links TRBV6-2 or TRBV6-3 to TRBJ1-1, with a weak D call TRBD1 (5 bases). CDR3 size: 16 residues. The germline V gene has CDR1 MNHEY and CDR2 SVGEGT. V dropped 2 bases and J dropped 0 bases, with 13 bases sitting between them. The CDR3 DNA is TGTGCCAGCAGTTACGGGGCGAGGGCCATGAACACTGAAGCTTTCTTT. Its protein product is CASSYGARAMNTEAFF.

The V gene is TRBV20-1, the J gene TRBJ2-7; TRBD1 might be the D (6 bases). The V end lost 2 bases, the J end lost 5 bases, and 16 bases lay between the germline ends. Germline V gives CDR1 DFQATT, CDR2 SNEGSKA (reference sequence). CDR3 size: 14 residues. For the CDR3, the DNA is TGCAGTGCTAGATCGCACAACAGGGAAAACGAGCAGTACTTC. This codes for CSARSHNRENEQYF.

This clonotype came up many times. V and J are TRBV12-3 or TRBV12-4 and TRBJ2-3, with D possibly being TRBD2 (6 bases). Trimming stripped 1 base from V and 2 bases from J, with 25 bases between. This CDR3 spans 20 amino acids. The CDR3 reads CASSLGIRDGTYSDTDTQYF. The CDR3 DNA is TGTGCCAGCAGTTTAGGTATTCGGGACGGGACTTACTCTGACACAGATACGCAGTATTTT.

The rearrangement uses TRBV6-1 and TRBJ1-6, with D hard to call. Germline V gene data show CDR1 as MNHNS and CDR2 as SASEGT. The V end was cut by 8 bases, the J end by 7 bases, with 12 bases between. The CDR3 length is 13 residues. The chain's CDR3 is CASYQGANSPLHF. As DNA, the CDR3 is TGTGCCAGCTATCAAGGAGCCAATTCACCCCTCCACTTT.